One sample yielded the 7 T cell receptor beta chains listed below, sequenced in a study of breast tumors, draining lymph nodes, adjacent tissues. The lymph nodes were axillary draining lymph nodes from breast cancer patients. TCRdb re-called the multiplex PCR reads with MiXCR, one entry per CDR3 protein. This sample has fewer than 150,000 distinct CDR3 sequences, with approximately 22% found just once. Source material: axillary lymph node tissue. The receptors were sampled from a female donor with breast cancer. Some clones in this sample may be carry-over from other donors' samples.

This clonotype has just one count. This rearrangement joins TRBV25-1 to TRBJ2-7; 8 bases are a match to TRBD1. V lost 5 bases, J lost 1 base, and 13 bases stayed unmatched. Germline values: CDR1 MGHDK, CDR2 SYGVNS. The CDR3 sequence is 17 residues long. The CDR3 protein is CASSQVTGGKPSYEQYF. CDR3 DNA sequence: TGTGCCAGCAGTCAGGTAACAGGGGGTAAACCTTCCTACGAGCAGTACTTC.

On this clonotype: The CDR3 does not close with the conserved phenylalanine or tryptophan, likely indicating a read error. The CDR3 here is CASSEGFPGFYGYTL. The DNA for the CDR3 is TGTGCCAGCAGTGAGGGTTTCCCAGGGTTTTATGGCTACACCCTC. The chain uses TRBV6-1 and TRBJ1-2; D might be TRBD1 (5 bases). Germline V gene data show CDR1 as MNHNS and CDR2 as SASEGT. The CDR3 length is 15 residues. Trimming stripped 3 bases from V and 5 bases from J, with 16 bases between.

This clonotype was seen at least ten times. CDR3 bases: TGTGCCTGCGGGGGGTCCTACAATGAGCAGTTCTTC. Residues: CACGGSYNEQFF. This chain connects TRBV28 to TRBJ2-1; 8 bases agree with TRBD2. J was trimmed by 1 base and V by 11 bases; bases with no gene match: 1. The CDR3 spans 12 residues. Germline V lookup: CDR1 MDHEN, CDR2 SYDVKM.

This chain links TRBV4-2 with TRBJ2-2; 8 bases match TRBD2. CDR1 is LGHNA, CDR2 YNFKEQ, per germline. The CDR3 sequence is 19 residues long. V lost 1 base to trimming and J lost 0 bases; unmatched junction nucleotides: 10. In nucleotides, the CDR3 is TGTGCCAGCAGCCAAGCGCCCGGCGGGGGGCTGGCGAACACCGGGGAGCTGTTTTTT. It is translated as CASSQAPGGGLANTGELFF.

This clonotype was found many times. The chain couples TRBV5-6 to TRBJ1-2, with D hard to call. There are 14 residues in the CDR3. Germline loops: CDR1 SGHDT, CDR2 YYEEEE. V lost 0 bases to trimming and J lost 0 bases, with 6 bases between them. The DNA for the CDR3 is TGTGCCAGCAGCTTGGATCAGACTAACTATGGCTACACCTTC. Its protein is CASSLDQTNYGYTF. The full variable domain, completed using reference TRBV5-6 and TRBJ1-2, is DAGVTQSPTHLIKTRGQQVTLRCSPKSGHDTVSWYQQALGQGPQFIFQYYEEEERQRGNFPDRFSGHQFPNYSSELNVNALLLGDSALYLCASSLDQTNYGYTFGSGTRLTVV.

This chain uses TRBV20-1 with TRBJ2-4; D remains unclear. Germline V lookup: CDR1 DFQATT, CDR2 SNEGSKA (reference sequence). Deletions cut 3 bases from V and 4 bases from J, with 1 base between. The CDR3 is 10 amino acids. CDR3 sequence: CSASKNIQYF. The DNA of the CDR3 is TGCAGTGCTAGTAAAAACATTCAGTACTTC.

This clonotype was picked up many times. This chain connects TRBV24-1 to TRBJ2-1; D is unresolved. The CDR3 is 15 amino acids. The germline V and J ends were trimmed by 5 bases and 8 bases, with 18 bases remaining between them. Germline V CDR1 and CDR2: KGHDR, SFDVKD. Here the CDR3 DNA reads TGTGCCACCAGTGCCTCGGGCTTTTCTAGGGATGAGCAGTTCTTC. Its protein product is CATSASGFSRDEQFF.